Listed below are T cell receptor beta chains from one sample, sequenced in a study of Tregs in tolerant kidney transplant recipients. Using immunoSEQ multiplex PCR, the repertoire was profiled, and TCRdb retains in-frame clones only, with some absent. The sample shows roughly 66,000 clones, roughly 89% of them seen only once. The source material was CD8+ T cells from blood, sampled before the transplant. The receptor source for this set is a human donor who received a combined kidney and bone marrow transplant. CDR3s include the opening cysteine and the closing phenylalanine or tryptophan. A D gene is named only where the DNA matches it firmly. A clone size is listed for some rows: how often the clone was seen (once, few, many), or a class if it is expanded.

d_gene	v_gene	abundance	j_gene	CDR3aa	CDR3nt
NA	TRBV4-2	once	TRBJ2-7	CASSQVRVESSEQYF	TGTGCCAGCAGCCAAGTACGGGTTGAGAGCAGCGAGCAGTACTTC
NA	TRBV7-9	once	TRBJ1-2	CASSPGWGGDYGYTF	TGTGCCAGCAGCCCCGGGTGGGGGGGCGACTATGGCTACACCTTC
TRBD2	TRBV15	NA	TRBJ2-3	CATSRTSGTTDTQYF	TGTGCCACCAGCCGAACTAGCGGGACAACAGATACGCAGTATTTT
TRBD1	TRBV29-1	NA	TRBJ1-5	CSVELGTDNQPQHF	TGCAGCGTTGAATTGGGGACAGATAATCAGCCCCAGCATTTT
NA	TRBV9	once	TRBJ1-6	CASSVDPREQGNYDNSPLHF	TGTGCCAGCAGCGTAGATCCGAGAGAGCAGGGGAACTACGATAATTCACCCCTCCACTTT
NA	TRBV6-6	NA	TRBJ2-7	CASSYAGPTYEQYF	TGTGCCAGCAGTTACGCAGGTCCTACGTACGAGCAGTACTTC
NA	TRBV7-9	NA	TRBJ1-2	CASSEGGPRGYTF	TGTGCCAGCAGCGAAGGGGGTCCAAGGGGCTACACCTTC
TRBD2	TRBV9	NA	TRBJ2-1	CASSSTSGAYNEQFF	TGTGCCAGCAGCTCGACTAGCGGGGCCTACAATGAGCAGTTCTTC
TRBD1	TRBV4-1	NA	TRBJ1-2	CASVSSGGYGYTF	TGCGCCAGCGTTAGCTCAGGGGGCTATGGCTACACCTTC
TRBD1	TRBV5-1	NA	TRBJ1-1	CASSASDRGRNEAFF	TGCGCCAGCAGCGCATCCGACAGGGGGCGGAATGAAGCTTTCTTT
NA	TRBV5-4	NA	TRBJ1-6	CASTGDWNSPLHF	TGTGCCAGCACGGGGGATTGGAATTCCCCCCTCCACTTT
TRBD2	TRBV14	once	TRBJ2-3	CASSQEAGVGDTQYF	TGTGCCAGCAGCCAAGAGGCGGGAGTGGGAGATACGCAGTATTTT
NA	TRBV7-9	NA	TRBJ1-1	CASSLAVLERSTEAFF	TGTGCCAGCAGCTTAGCTGTCCTCGAAAGGAGCACTGAAGCTTTCTTT
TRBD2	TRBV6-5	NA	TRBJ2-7	CASSYGTSGSSEQYF	TGTGCCAGCAGTTACGGGACTAGCGGGAGTTCCGAGCAGTACTTC
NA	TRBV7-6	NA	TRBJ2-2	CASSLGGREVPGELFF	TGTGCCAGCAGCTTAGGCGGGCGGGAAGTTCCCGGGGAGCTGTTTTTT
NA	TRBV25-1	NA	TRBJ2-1	CASSDRGFYNEQFF	TGTGCCAGCAGTGATCGGGGATTCTACAATGAGCAGTTCTTC
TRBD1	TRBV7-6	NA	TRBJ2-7	CASSQGTATYEQYF	TGTGCCAGCAGCCAGGGGACAGCAACCTACGAGCAGTACTTC
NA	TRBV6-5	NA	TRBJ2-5	CASSYIAEETQYF	TGTGCCAGCAGTTACATAGCGGAAGAGACCCAGTACTTC
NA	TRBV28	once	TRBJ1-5	CASSLGGVDQPQHF	TGTGCCAGCAGTTTGGGGGGGGTGGATCAGCCCCAGCATTTT
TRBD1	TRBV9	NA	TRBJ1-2	CASSDGQENYGYTF	TGTGCCAGCAGCGACGGACAGGAGAACTATGGCTACACCTTC
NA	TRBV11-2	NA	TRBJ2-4	CASSLAFGAKNIQYF	TGTGCCAGCAGCTTAGCTTTCGGAGCCAAAAACATTCAGTACTTC
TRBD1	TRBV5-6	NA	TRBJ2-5	CASSFLTGGAWETQYF	TGTGCCAGCAGTTTCCTGACAGGGGGCGCATGGGAGACCCAGTACTTC
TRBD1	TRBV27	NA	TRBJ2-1	CASSFLPGTGDGINEQFF	TGTGCCAGCAGTTTCCTTCCCGGGACAGGGGACGGAATCAATGAGCAGTTCTTC
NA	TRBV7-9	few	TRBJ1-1	CASSSGLGGTEAFF	TGTGCCAGCAGTTCCGGGTTAGGGGGCACTGAAGCTTTCTTT
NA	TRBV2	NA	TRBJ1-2	CASTPEQGHGYTF	TGTGCCAGCACTCCGGAACAGGGCCATGGCTACACCTTC
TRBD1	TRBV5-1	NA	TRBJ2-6	CASSFRTGGPFSGANVLTF	TGCGCCAGCAGCTTTAGGACAGGGGGACCCTTCTCTGGGGCCAACGTCCTGACTTTC
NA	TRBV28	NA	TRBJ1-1	CASSRGHDEAFF	TGTGCCAGCAGTAGGGGACACGATGAAGCTTTCTTT
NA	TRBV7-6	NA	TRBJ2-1	CASSLHGSSYNEQFF	TGTGCCAGCAGCCTACATGGGAGCTCCTACAATGAGCAGTTCTTC
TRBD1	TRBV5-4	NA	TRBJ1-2	CASSLDRDTYGYTF	TGTGCCAGCAGCTTAGACAGGGACACATATGGCTACACCTTC
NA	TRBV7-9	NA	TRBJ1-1	CASSLTGGEAFF	TGTGCCAGCAGCCTGACAGGTGGTGAAGCTTTCTTT
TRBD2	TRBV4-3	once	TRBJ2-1	CASSPVTSAYNEQFF	TGCGCCAGCAGCCCCGTGACTAGCGCCTACAATGAGCAGTTCTTC
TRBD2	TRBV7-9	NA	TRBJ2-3	CASSLVSGASTDTQYF	TGTGCCAGCAGCTTAGTAAGCGGGGCTAGCACAGATACGCAGTATTTT
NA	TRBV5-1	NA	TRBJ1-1	CASSLGRTNTEAFF	TGCGCCAGCAGCTTGGGGAGGACCAACACTGAAGCTTTCTTT
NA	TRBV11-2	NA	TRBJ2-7	CATSRGEPEQYF	TGTGCCACCTCCCGCGGGGAGCCCGAGCAGTACTTC
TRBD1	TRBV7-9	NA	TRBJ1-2	CASSTEDRAGGYTF	TGTGCCAGCAGCACCGAGGACAGGGCGGGTGGCTACACCTTC
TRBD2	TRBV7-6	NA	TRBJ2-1	CASSLGLADNEQFF	TGTGCCAGCAGCCTCGGACTAGCGGACAATGAGCAGTTCTTC
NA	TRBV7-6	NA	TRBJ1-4	CASSLLATNEKLFF	TGTGCCAGCAGCTTACTTGCAACTAATGAAAAACTGTTTTTT
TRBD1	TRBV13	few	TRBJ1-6	CASSTGQGNSPLHF	TGTGCCAGCAGTACGGGACAGGGGAATTCACCCCTCCACTTT
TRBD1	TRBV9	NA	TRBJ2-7	CASSVAGTGLSYEQYF	TGTGCCAGCAGCGTAGCTGGGACAGGGTTATCCTACGAGCAGTACTTC
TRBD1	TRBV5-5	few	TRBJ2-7	CASSLRTGYYEQYF	TGTGCCAGCAGCTTAAGGACAGGATACTACGAGCAGTACTTC
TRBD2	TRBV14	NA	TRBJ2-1	CASSQDWPAGGYNEQFF	TGTGCCAGCAGCCAAGATTGGCCAGCGGGGGGCTACAATGAGCAGTTCTTC
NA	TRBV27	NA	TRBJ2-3	CASSSPPTGPGTDTQYF	TGTGCCAGCAGTTCCCCACCTACAGGGCCGGGGACAGATACGCAGTATTTT
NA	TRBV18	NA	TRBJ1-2	CASSPDFYGYTF	TGTGCCAGCTCACCTGACTTTTATGGCTACACCTTC
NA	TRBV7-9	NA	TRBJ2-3	CASSLEDYAGTDTQYF	TGTGCCAGCAGCTTAGAAGACTACGCGGGCACAGATACGCAGTATTTT
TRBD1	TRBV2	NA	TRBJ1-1	CASSEGQINTEAFF	TGTGCCAGCAGTGAGGGACAGATCAACACTGAAGCTTTCTTT
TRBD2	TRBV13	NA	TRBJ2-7	CASSSQSLAGVTQPYEQYF	TGTGCCAGCAGCTCCCAATCTCTAGCGGGGGTAACCCAACCCTACGAGCAGTACTTC
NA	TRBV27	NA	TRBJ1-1	CASSLGGTVNTEAFF	TGTGCCAGCAGTTTAGGGGGGACGGTGAACACTGAAGCTTTCTTT
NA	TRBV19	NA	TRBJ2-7	CALQGYEQYF	TGTGCCCTACAGGGATACGAGCAGTACTTC
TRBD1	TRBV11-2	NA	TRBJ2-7	CASSLGTGGSEQYF	TGTGCCAGCAGCTTAGGGACAGGGGGGAGCGAGCAGTACTTC
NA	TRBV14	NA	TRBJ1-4	CASSLLNEKLFF	TGTGCCAGCAGCCTTCTTAATGAAAAACTGTTTTTT
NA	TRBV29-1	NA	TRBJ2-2	CSGAGGNTGELFF	TGCAGCGGGGCCGGGGGAAACACCGGGGAGCTGTTTTTT
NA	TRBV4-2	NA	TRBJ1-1	CASSPGGAGTEAFF	TGTGCCAGCAGCCCCGGCGGAGCCGGCACTGAAGCTTTCTTT